In this sample, the clone carrying this T cell receptor beta chain turned up many times. V dropped 2 bases and J dropped 7 bases, with 17 bases sitting between them. Germline V gene data show CDR1 as SQVTM and CDR2 as ANQGSEA. This CDR3 contains 14 residues. These data are taken from a study of HIV-infected children after antiretroviral therapy interruption. The wider study: All children had CD4+ count above 500 and viral load below 50 copies/ml.

A 3' RACE protocol on RNA, with unique molecular identifiers, produced the TCR library. TCRdb re-called the 3' RACE reads through MiXCR, storing one row per CDR3 protein. The data show 70,000 to 90,000 distinct CDR3 sequences, roughly 6.4% seen once. Stated treatment: PENTA 11 planned treatment interruption arm or continuous ART arm. This specimen was CD45RA+ CD4+ T cells from PBMCs, pooled from several time points, taken from a donor given antiretroviral therapy, either interrupted or continuous. Documented subset: naive CD4+ CD45RA+ CD45RO- T cells. The rearrangement links TRBV29-1 to TRBJ1-1; D remains ambiguous. The TCR sequence derives from a pool of human donors with HIV. The CDR3 sequence: CSVEKGGQLNEAFF. The CDR3 DNA reads as TGCAGCGTTGAAAAGGGAGGGCAGCTAAATGAAGCTTTCTTT. The full variable domain, with the rest looked up from reference TRBV29-1 and TRBJ1-1, is SAVISQKPSRDICQRGTSLTIQCQVDSQVTMMFWYRQQPGQSLTLIATANQGSEATYESGFVIDKFPISRPNLTFSTLTVSNMSPEDSSIYLCSVEKGGQLNEAFFGQGTRLTVV.